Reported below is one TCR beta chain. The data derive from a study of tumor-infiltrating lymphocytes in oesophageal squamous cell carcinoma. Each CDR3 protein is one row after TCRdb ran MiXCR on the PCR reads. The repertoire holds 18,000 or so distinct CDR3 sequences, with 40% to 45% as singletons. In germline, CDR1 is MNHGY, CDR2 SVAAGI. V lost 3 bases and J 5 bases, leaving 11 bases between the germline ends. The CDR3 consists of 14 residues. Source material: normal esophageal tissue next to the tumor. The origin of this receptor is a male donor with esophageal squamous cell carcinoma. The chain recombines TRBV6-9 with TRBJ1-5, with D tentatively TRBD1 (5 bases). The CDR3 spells CASSYREGDQPQHF. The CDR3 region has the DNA TGTGCCAGCAGTTACAGGGAGGGAGATCAGCCCCAGCATTTT.